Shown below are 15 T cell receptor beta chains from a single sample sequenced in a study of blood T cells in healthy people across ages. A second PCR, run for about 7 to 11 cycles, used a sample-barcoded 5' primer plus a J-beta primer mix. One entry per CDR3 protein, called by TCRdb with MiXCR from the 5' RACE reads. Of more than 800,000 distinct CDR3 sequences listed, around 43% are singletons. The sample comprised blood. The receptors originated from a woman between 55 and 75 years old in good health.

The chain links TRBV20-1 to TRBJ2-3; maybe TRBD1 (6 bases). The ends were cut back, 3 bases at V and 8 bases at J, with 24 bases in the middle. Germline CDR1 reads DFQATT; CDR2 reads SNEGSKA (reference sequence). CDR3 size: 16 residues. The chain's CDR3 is CSASRAGSRAQGTQYF. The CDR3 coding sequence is TGCAGTGCTAGTAGGGCAGGGTCAAGGGCACAGGGTACGCAGTATTTT.

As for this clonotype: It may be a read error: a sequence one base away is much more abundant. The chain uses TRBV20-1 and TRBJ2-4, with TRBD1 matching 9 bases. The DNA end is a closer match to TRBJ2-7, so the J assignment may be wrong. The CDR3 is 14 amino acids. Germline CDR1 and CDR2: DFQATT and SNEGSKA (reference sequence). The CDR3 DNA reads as TGCGGTGCTAGAGATCGGGACAGGGCCTACGAGCAGTACTTC. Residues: CGARDRDRAYEQYF.

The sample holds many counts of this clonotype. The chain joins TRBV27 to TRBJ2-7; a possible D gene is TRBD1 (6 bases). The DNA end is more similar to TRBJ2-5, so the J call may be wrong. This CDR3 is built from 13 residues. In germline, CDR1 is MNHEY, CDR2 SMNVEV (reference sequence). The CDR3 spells CASSLGARETQYF. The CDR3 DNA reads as TGTGCCAGCAGTTTGGGGGCCAGGGAGACCCAGTACTTC.

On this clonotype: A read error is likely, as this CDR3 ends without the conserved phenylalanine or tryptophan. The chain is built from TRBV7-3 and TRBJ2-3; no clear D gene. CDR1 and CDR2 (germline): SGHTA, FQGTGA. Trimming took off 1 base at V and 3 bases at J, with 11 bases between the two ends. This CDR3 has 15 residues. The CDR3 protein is CASSLKPATTDTQYS. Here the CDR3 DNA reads TGTGCCAGCAGCTTAAAACCGGCTACGACAGATACGCAGTATTCT.

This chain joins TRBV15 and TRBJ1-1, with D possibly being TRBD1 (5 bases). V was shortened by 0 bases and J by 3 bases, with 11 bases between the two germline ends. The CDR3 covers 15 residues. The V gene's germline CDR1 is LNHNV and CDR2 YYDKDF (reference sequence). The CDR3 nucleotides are TGTGCCACCAGCAGAGATCGGGGGTGGGACACTGAAGCTTTCTTT. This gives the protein CATSRDRGWDTEAFF.

Here the CDR3 reads CASSLVRDLYNEQYF. The CDR3 region has the DNA TGTGCCAGCAGCTTAGTTCGGGACTTGTACAATGAGCAGTACTTC. The chain combines TRBV11-2 with TRBJ2-5, with D tentatively TRBD2 (6 bases). Germline values: CDR1 SGHAT, CDR2 FQNNGV. The V and J ends lost 1 base and 11 bases respectively, with 20 bases between them. The CDR3 extends over 15 amino acids.

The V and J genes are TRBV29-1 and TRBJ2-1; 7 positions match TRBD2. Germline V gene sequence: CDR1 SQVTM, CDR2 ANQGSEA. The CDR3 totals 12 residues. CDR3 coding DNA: TGCACCGCTAGCGGAATCTACAATGAGCAGTTCTTC. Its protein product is CTASGIYNEQFF.

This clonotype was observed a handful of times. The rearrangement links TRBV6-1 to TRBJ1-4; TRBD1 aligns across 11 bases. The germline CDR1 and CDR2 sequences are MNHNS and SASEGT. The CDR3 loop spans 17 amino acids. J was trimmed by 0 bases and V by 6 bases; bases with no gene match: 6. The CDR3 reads CASRAGTGGATNEKLFF. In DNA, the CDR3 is TGTGCCAGCAGGGCTGGGACAGGGGGGGCAACTAATGAAAAACTGTTTTTT.

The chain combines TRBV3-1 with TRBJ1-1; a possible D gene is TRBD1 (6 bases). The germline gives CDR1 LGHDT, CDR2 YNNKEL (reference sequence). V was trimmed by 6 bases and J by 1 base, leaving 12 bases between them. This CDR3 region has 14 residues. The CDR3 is CASSYSGANTEAFF. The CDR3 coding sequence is TGTGCCAGCAGTTACTCGGGGGCGAACACTGAAGCTTTCTTT.

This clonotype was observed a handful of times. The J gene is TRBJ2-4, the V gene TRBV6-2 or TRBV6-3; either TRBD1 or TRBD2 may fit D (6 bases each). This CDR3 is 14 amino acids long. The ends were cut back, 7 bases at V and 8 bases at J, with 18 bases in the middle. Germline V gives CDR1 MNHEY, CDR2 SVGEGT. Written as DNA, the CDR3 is TGTGCCAGCATTGGGCTGGGGGGCCCGGACATTCAGTACTTC. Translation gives CASIGLGGPDIQYF.

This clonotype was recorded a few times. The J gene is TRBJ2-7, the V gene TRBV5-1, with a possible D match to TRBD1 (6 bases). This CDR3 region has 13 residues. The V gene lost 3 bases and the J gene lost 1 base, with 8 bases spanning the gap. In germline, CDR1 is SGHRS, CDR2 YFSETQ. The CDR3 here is CASSYDRSYEQYF. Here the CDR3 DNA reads TGCGCCAGCAGCTATGACAGGTCCTACGAGCAGTACTTC.

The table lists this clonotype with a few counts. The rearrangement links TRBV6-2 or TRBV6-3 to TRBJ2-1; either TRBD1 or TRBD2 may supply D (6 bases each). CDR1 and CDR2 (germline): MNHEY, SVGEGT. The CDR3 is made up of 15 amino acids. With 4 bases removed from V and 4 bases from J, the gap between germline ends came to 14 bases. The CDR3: CASSLRGVGYNEQFF. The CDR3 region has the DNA TGTGCCAGCAGTTTAAGGGGGGTAGGGTACAATGAGCAGTTCTTC.

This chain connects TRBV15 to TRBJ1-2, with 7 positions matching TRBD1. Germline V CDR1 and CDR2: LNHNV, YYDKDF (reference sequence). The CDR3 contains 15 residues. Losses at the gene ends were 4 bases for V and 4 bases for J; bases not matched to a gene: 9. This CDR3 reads CATSTEGGTVYGYTF. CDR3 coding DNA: TGTGCCACCAGCACCGAAGGTGGGACAGTCTATGGCTACACCTTC.

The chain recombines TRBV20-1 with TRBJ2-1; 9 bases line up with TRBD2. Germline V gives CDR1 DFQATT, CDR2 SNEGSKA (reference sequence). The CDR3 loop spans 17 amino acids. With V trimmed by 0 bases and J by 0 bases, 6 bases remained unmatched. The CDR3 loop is CSARDTSGSSSYNEQFF. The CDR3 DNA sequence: TGCAGTGCTAGAGACACTAGCGGGTCGAGCTCCTACAATGAGCAGTTCTTC.

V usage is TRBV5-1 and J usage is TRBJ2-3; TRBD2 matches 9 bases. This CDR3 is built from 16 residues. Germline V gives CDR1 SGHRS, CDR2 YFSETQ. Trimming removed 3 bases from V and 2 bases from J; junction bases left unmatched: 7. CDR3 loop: CASSSREGQTTDTQYF. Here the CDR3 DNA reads TGCGCCAGCAGCTCGCGGGAGGGACAGACCACAGATACGCAGTATTTT.